The source of this T cell receptor (beta chain) is a study of Ad26.COV2.S vaccination and SARS-CoV-2 variants. Overall study context: Doses of Ad26.COV2.S were injected into muscle once or twice, 56 days apart.

The treatment is: some 20 received Ad26.COV2.S at low or high dose, single or two shots; 5 received placebo; per-sample allocation not given. Sample collection was performed on day 63 after the first vaccine or placebo injection. This CDR3 has 14 amino acids. Between the trimmed V and J ends, which lost 3 bases and 4 bases, there was a span of 9 bases. Germline assignment: CDR1 SGHTA and CDR2 FQGNSA. Profiling relied on immunoSEQ multiplex PCR, and the TCRdb table lists in-frame clones only, not all of them. The sample holds about 350,000 clones, approximately 84% seen once. The sample here was peripheral blood, taken in a trial of Ad26.COV2.S vaccine versus placebo. The receptor comes from a person between 18 and 65 years old who received the Ad26.COV2.S COVID-19 vaccine or a placebo. The V call is TRBV7-2, the J call TRBJ1-4; D is uncertain. CDR3 region: CASSFGRINEKLFF. The CDR3 DNA reads as TGTGCCAGCAGCTTTGGGCGGATTAATGAAAAACTGTTTTTT.